These T cell receptor beta chains were read from a single sample in a study of T cell responses to AZD1222 COVID-19 vaccine. This table comes from immunoSEQ multiplex PCR, and its TCRdb copy is limited to in-frame clones, with some not included. The sample comprises about 150,000 clones, around 90% of which are singletons, and around 1.4% rests with the top ten. Sample: peripheral blood, taken on day 0 of AZD1222 vaccination. The receptors originated from an adult in good health. Both conserved end residues are part of each CDR3. A D gene is named only where the DNA matches it firmly. Clone size is stated in some rows and not others, as once, few, many or a class when expanded.

v_gene: TRBV19
d_gene: TRBD1
abundance: NA
len: 16
CDR3aa: CASSGTGGISGNTIYF

v_gene: TRBV3-1/TRBV3-2
d_gene: NA
abundance: NA
len: 11
CDR3aa: CASSLGDTIYF

v_gene: TRBV4-1
d_gene: NA
abundance: NA
len: 15
CDR3aa: CASSQEGAANYGYTF

v_gene: TRBV20-1
d_gene: NA
abundance: once
len: 10
CDR3aa: CSAPRVEQFF

v_gene: TRBV7-3
d_gene: NA
abundance: few
len: 17
CDR3aa: CASSWGGLAGSADTQYF

v_gene: TRBV9
d_gene: NA
abundance: once
len: 14
CDR3aa: CASSPSAGGTEAFF

v_gene: TRBV10-3
d_gene: NA
abundance: NA
len: 15
CDR3aa: CAISDGGGSYNEQFF

v_gene: TRBV30
d_gene: NA
abundance: few
len: 13
CDR3aa: CAWSEGKFPEAFF

v_gene: TRBV2
d_gene: TRBD1
abundance: NA
len: 14
CDR3aa: CASSTGTGHSEQYF

v_gene: TRBV7-7
d_gene: NA
abundance: NA
len: 15
CDR3aa: CASSLATTHTGELFF

v_gene: TRBV14
d_gene: NA
abundance: NA
len: 18
CDR3aa: CASSHYPPARTYNSPLHF

v_gene: TRBV21-1
d_gene: NA
abundance: NA
len: 11
CDR3aa: CASSKGETQYF

v_gene: TRBV19
d_gene: TRBD1
abundance: NA
len: 15
CDR3aa: CASSTPGQGYRPQHF

v_gene: TRBV27
d_gene: NA
abundance: NA
len: 18
CDR3aa: CASTRKTNLPPPEDTQYF

v_gene: TRBV7-3
d_gene: TRBD1
abundance: NA
len: 14
CDR3aa: CASSFDRVWEKLFF

v_gene: TRBV10-3
d_gene: TRBD1
abundance: NA
len: 13
CDR3aa: CAISEYRGYGYTF

v_gene: TRBV5-6
d_gene: TRBD1
abundance: NA
len: 15
CDR3aa: CASSPGGQGTREQYF

v_gene: TRBV5-4
d_gene: NA
abundance: NA
len: 13
CDR3aa: CASRMQEGYGYTF

v_gene: TRBV19
d_gene: TRBD1
abundance: NA
len: 16
CDR3aa: CASRNPGQTREETQYF

v_gene: TRBV18
d_gene: NA
abundance: NA
len: 15
CDR3aa: CASSAQGLANTEAFF

v_gene: TRBV7-9
d_gene: TRBD1
abundance: once
len: 17
CDR3aa: CASSFGPGQGINGELFF

v_gene: TRBV6-5
d_gene: TRBD1
abundance: NA
len: 14
CDR3aa: CASRYRGPDTEAFF

v_gene: TRBV11-3
d_gene: TRBD1
abundance: NA
len: 15
CDR3aa: CASSARQGSEEKLFF

v_gene: TRBV6-5
d_gene: TRBD2
abundance: NA
len: 13
CDR3aa: CASCHLAGYEQYF

v_gene: TRBV24-1
d_gene: NA
abundance: NA
len: 16
CDR3aa: CATSEVSGRFGDEQYF

v_gene: TRBV6-5
d_gene: NA
abundance: NA
len: 13
CDR3aa: CATSPRSSYEQYF

v_gene: TRBV4-3
d_gene: NA
abundance: NA
len: 18
CDR3aa: CASSQARGAGGGNQPQHF

v_gene: TRBV11-2
d_gene: NA
abundance: NA
len: 12
CDR3aa: CASSLGKAEAFF

v_gene: TRBV12-3/TRBV12-4
d_gene: NA
abundance: NA
len: 11
CDR3aa: CASRTGLEQFF

v_gene: TRBV9
d_gene: NA
abundance: NA
len: 15
CDR3aa: CASSVQGLSYNEQFF

v_gene: TRBV12-2
d_gene: NA
abundance: NA
len: 19
CDR3aa: CASRLVGEDNGTRFTEAFF

v_gene: TRBV7-6
d_gene: NA
abundance: NA
len: 15
CDR3aa: CASSPQQSPGNTIYF

v_gene: TRBV7-3
d_gene: TRBD1
abundance: NA
len: 13
CDR3aa: CASARGLGETQYF

v_gene: TRBV28
d_gene: TRBD1
abundance: NA
len: 17
CDR3aa: CASSLISGQGTGTEAFF

v_gene: TRBV7-9
d_gene: NA
abundance: NA
len: 12
CDR3aa: CASSLINQPQHF

v_gene: TRBV7-3
d_gene: NA
abundance: NA
len: 13
CDR3aa: CASSLTAQGGYTF

v_gene: TRBV7-6
d_gene: TRBD2
abundance: NA
len: 18
CDR3aa: CASSLTLAGDIRSYEQYF

v_gene: TRBV6-2/TRBV6-3
d_gene: TRBD2
abundance: NA
len: 14
CDR3aa: CASSSLAGEDTQYF

v_gene: TRBV29-1
d_gene: TRBD1
abundance: NA
len: 11
CDR3aa: CSVVTGFGYTF

v_gene: TRBV27
d_gene: TRBD2
abundance: NA
len: 17
CDR3aa: CASRTNRASGNTGELFF

v_gene: TRBV6-2/TRBV6-3
d_gene: NA
abundance: NA
len: 16
CDR3aa: CASSPTRPEITDTQYF

v_gene: TRBV29-1
d_gene: TRBD2
abundance: NA
len: 13
CDR3aa: CSVLTSVPDTQYF

v_gene: TRBV27
d_gene: NA
abundance: NA
len: 12
CDR3aa: CASGGFNSPLHF

v_gene: TRBV4-3
d_gene: NA
abundance: NA
len: 16
CDR3aa: CASSQVVQGASNEQFF

v_gene: TRBV19
d_gene: NA
abundance: once
len: 18
CDR3aa: CASTRRTALGARNEKLFF

v_gene: TRBV14
d_gene: TRBD1
abundance: NA
len: 17
CDR3aa: CASSQDRGDRGLNEQFF

v_gene: TRBV19
d_gene: TRBD1
abundance: NA
len: 15
CDR3aa: CASSIVGTGNTEAFF

v_gene: TRBV4-3
d_gene: TRBD1
abundance: NA
len: 15
CDR3aa: CASSQVTGGNTEAFF

v_gene: TRBV9
d_gene: TRBD1
abundance: NA
len: 14
CDR3aa: CASSPGTGEETQYF

v_gene: TRBV30
d_gene: NA
abundance: NA
len: 15
CDR3aa: CASQAGSISGNTIYF

v_gene: TRBV2
d_gene: TRBD1
abundance: NA
len: 19
CDR3aa: CASSSLGQGRTSYNSPLHF

v_gene: TRBV15
d_gene: NA
abundance: NA
len: 15
CDR3aa: CATSPGISGANVLTF

v_gene: TRBV24-1
d_gene: NA
abundance: NA
len: 12
CDR3aa: CATSDLTGEQFF

v_gene: TRBV4-3
d_gene: TRBD1
abundance: NA
len: 14
CDR3aa: CASSQGTGVRGYTF

v_gene: TRBV11-3
d_gene: NA
abundance: NA
len: 13
CDR3aa: CASSLDFTGPRYF

v_gene: TRBV14
d_gene: TRBD1
abundance: NA
len: 18
CDR3aa: CASSPRTGSDRLTGELFF

v_gene: TRBV24-1
d_gene: TRBD2
abundance: NA
len: 18
CDR3aa: CATSDPILSGRATGELFF

v_gene: TRBV18
d_gene: NA
abundance: once
len: 17
CDR3aa: CASSPPFHTGRNQPQHF

v_gene: TRBV7-2
d_gene: NA
abundance: NA
len: 15
CDR3aa: CASSLLGQGGSPLHF

v_gene: TRBV5-1
d_gene: NA
abundance: NA
len: 15
CDR3aa: CASSLEVGHSYEQYF